The rows below give T cell receptor beta chains drawn from one sample of a study of neurological immune-mediated disorders. TCRdb redid the calling of the 5' RACE reads with MiXCR, one entry per CDR3 protein. Among some 16,000 distinct CDR3 sequences, approximately 14% were seen once, and the ten largest hold roughly 13%. Sequenced input: PBMCs. The receptor set was obtained from a man in his sixties with HTLV-1-associated myelopathy (HAM/TSP). CDR3s include the opening cysteine and the closing phenylalanine or tryptophan. D genes are given only for firm matches. Clone size appears in some rows only: once, few, many, or a class for an expanded clone.

cdr3_nt	cdr3_aa	j_call	clone_size	d_call	v_call
TGTGCCAGCAGTGAAGCAGGGGGTACCACGGGCCAGTATTTT	CASSEAGGTTGQYF	TRBJ2-3	-	-	TRBV6-1
TGTGCCAGCACCCTACGGGACACAAACTACAATGAGCAGTTCTTC	CASTLRDTNYNEQFF	TRBJ2-1	many	-	TRBV12-3/TRBV12-4
TGTGCCAGCAACCCCCTAAGGGGCAGCAATCAGCCCCAGCATTTT	CASNPLRGSNQPQHF	TRBJ1-5	many	-	TRBV28
TGTGCCAGCAGCCCCCAGGGAGAGTCCTTCGGGGGCTACACCTTC	CASSPQGESFGGYTF	TRBJ1-2	many	-	TRBV11-3
TGTGCCAGCAGTTTATCGGGGCTATCCTACGAGCAGTACTTC	CASSLSGLSYEQYF	TRBJ2-7	-	-	TRBV28
TGCAGTGCCAAGGACGGAACCTACGAGCAGTACTTC	CSAKDGTYEQYF	TRBJ2-7	many	-	TRBV20-1
TGTGCCAGCAGTTACGCAGGACACTCCACCGGGGAGCTGTTTTTT	CASSYAGHSTGELFF	TRBJ2-2	many	-	TRBV6-5
TGTGCCAGCAGCTTAGTAGGGGGCGGGACAGGGACTCCCGGCGAGCAGTACTTC	CASSLVGGGTGTPGEQYF	TRBJ2-7	many	TRBD1	TRBV7-2
TGCAGTGCTAGAGAAAAGGACACGTATAGCACAGATACGCAGTATTTT	CSAREKDTYSTDTQYF	TRBJ2-3	many	-	TRBV20-1
TGTGCCAGCAGCTTAGCGACCGGGAACGAGCAGTACTTC	CASSLATGNEQYF	TRBJ2-7	many	-	TRBV7-2
TGCAGTGCTAGAGCCGGGACTAGCGGGGGGGCGACGGAGACCCAGTACTTC	CSARAGTSGGATETQYF	TRBJ2-5	-	TRBD2	TRBV20-1
TGCGCCAGCAGCTTGGGAGGGGGAGAGGGCCAAGAGACCCAGTACTTC	CASSLGGGEGQETQYF	TRBJ2-5	many	-	TRBV5-1
TGCAGTGCTAGGAGGACAGGGGGCAGCACAGATACGCAGTATTTT	CSARRTGGSTDTQYF	TRBJ2-3	many	TRBD1	TRBV20-1
TGTGCCAGCAGTGATGGGACTAGCGGGGCCCCAAGCTACAATGAGCAGTTCTTC	CASSDGTSGAPSYNEQFF	TRBJ2-1	many	TRBD2	TRBV6-1
TGTGCCTGGAGCGCAAGAGGGGTAGGGTTTTTT	CAWSARGVGFF	TRBJ2-2	medium-sized	-	TRBV30
TGTGCCAGCAGCTTAGCCGGGGGCACGCAGTACTTC	CASSLAGGTQYF	TRBJ2-7	many	-	TRBV7-2
TGTGCCAGCAGCCCGGACAGGGGGACCCCCAGGGAGCTGTCTTTT	CASSPDRGTPRELSF	TRBJ2-2	-	TRBD1	TRBV7-9
TGTGCCAGCAGCCCCGGGCCGGGGGACAGGGACCAGACCCAGTACTTC	CASSPGPGDRDQTQYF	TRBJ2-5	medium-sized	TRBD1	TRBV7-3
TGTGCCATCAATCCGGATAGCAATCAGCCCCAGCATTTT	CAINPDSNQPQHF	TRBJ1-5	medium-sized	-	TRBV10-3
TGTGCCAGCGCCCTGGGCAGCACGACAGATACGCAGTATTTT	CASALGSTTDTQYF	TRBJ2-3	many	-	TRBV7-3
TGTGCCAGCAGCAACCCGACTAGCGGGGGGACAGAGACCCAGTACTTC	CASSNPTSGGTETQYF	TRBJ2-5	-	TRBD2	TRBV5-5
TGTGCCAGCAGGGACGGGACAGGGACCCTTGTAGTGAGCAAACAGCCCCAGCATTTT	CASRDGTGTLVVSKQPQHF	TRBJ1-5	-	TRBD1	TRBV25-1
TGTGCCAGTAGTCCTGGCGGTAGTAAGCAGGGGTACATCACTGAAGCTTTCTTT	CASSPGGSKQGYITEAFF	TRBJ1-1	few	-	TRBV19
TGCAGTGCTAGTGGGGGGGTGTCTGGAAACACCATATATTTT	CSASGGVSGNTIYF	TRBJ1-3	many	-	TRBV20-1
TGTGCCAGCAGCTTAGTTAGCGGGGGGAGCAAAAACATTCAGTACTTC	CASSLVSGGSKNIQYF	TRBJ2-4	many	TRBD2	TRBV7-2
TGTGCCAGCAGCCAGGTCAACTATGGCTACACCTTC	CASSQVNYGYTF	TRBJ1-2	many	-	TRBV12-3/TRBV12-4
TGTGCCATCAGATGGGAAGTTAACACTGAAGCTTTCTTT	CAIRWEVNTEAFF	TRBJ1-1	many	-	TRBV10-3
TGTGCCAGCAGTTTAGTTGTGGTCACAGATACGCAGTATTTT	CASSLVVVTDTQYF	TRBJ2-3	many	-	TRBV12-3/TRBV12-4
TGTGCCAGCAGTGAAAGAGGGGAATATGGCTACACCTTC	CASSERGEYGYTF	TRBJ1-2	many	-	TRBV25-1
TGTGCCAGCTCCTCCCACCCCGGTGGTAAAGAAGAAAAACTGTTTTTT	CASSSHPGGKEEKLFF	TRBJ1-4	-	-	TRBV12-3/TRBV12-4
TGTGCCAGCACCCGGGACAGAAGAAACACCATATATTTT	CASTRDRRNTIYF	TRBJ1-3	few	TRBD1	TRBV6-1
TGTGCCAGCAGCCCTTGGTCGCTCGTGGCAGATACGCAGTATTTT	CASSPWSLVADTQYF	TRBJ2-3	many	-	TRBV5-4
TGTGCCAGCAGTTCCTACCGACCCAACACCGGGGAGCTGTTTTTT	CASSSYRPNTGELFF	TRBJ2-2	many	-	TRBV12-3/TRBV12-4
TGTGCCAGCAGCTTTAGCGGTCCTGAAGCTTTCTTT	CASSFSGPEAFF	TRBJ1-1	-	-	TRBV7-9